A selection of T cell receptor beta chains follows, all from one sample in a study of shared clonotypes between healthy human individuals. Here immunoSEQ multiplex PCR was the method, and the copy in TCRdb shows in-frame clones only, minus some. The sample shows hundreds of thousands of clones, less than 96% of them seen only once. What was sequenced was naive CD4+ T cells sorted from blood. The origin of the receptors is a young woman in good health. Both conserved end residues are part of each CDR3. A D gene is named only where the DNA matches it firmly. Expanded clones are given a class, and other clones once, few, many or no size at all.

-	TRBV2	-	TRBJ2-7	TGTGCCAGCACCAGGGACATAGTCTACGAGCAGTACTTC	CASTRDIVYEQYF
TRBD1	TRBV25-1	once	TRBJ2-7	TGTGCCAGCAGTGATCCCGGGACAGGGGCCTACGAGCAGTACTTC	CASSDPGTGAYEQYF
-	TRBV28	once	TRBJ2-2	TGTGCCAGCAGTACAGGGCAGAACACCGGGGAGCTGTTTTTT	CASSTGQNTGELFF
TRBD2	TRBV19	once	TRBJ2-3	TGTGCCAGTAGTGCCGGACTAGCGGGAGGGCCCGATACGCAGTATTTT	CASSAGLAGGPDTQYF
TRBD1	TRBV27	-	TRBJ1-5	TGTGCCAGCAGTGCCGGGACAGGGTGGGGCAATCAGCCCCAGCATTTT	CASSAGTGWGNQPQHF
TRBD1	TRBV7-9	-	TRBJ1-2	TGTGCCAGCAGCTTATCAGGGGGCGGTGGCTACACCTTC	CASSLSGGGGYTF
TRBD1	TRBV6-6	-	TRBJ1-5	TGTGCCAGCAGTTTGGACAGGGGGGGGCAGCCCCAGCATTTT	CASSLDRGGQPQHF
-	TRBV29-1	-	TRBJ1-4	TGCAGCGTGGCAGGGACCCCAACTAATGAAAAACTGTTTTTT	CSVAGTPTNEKLFF
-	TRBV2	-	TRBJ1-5	TGTGCCAGCAAGAGGACAGTGGTCGAAATTGGCAATCAGCCCCAGCATTTT	CASKRTVVEIGNQPQHF
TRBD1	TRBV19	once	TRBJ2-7	TGTGCCAGTAGGTACACCTCGACAGGGAACGAGCAGTACTTC	CASRYTSTGNEQYF
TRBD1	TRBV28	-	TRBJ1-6	TGTGCCAGCAGATCCGCCGGGACAGGTGATTCACCCCTCCACTTT	CASRSAGTGDSPLHF
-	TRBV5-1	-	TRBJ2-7	TGCGCCAGCAGCGGAGGGCCCTCCTACGAGCAGTACTTC	CASSGGPSYEQYF
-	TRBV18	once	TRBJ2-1	TGTGCCAGCTCACCAGTGACCAGGAACAATGAGCAGTTCTTC	CASSPVTRNNEQFF
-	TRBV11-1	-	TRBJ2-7	TGTGCCAGCAGCTTAGCCGGGTACGGCGAGCAGTACTTC	CASSLAGYGEQYF
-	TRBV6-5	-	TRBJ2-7	TGTGCCAGCAGTAGAAATGACAGGCGCCACGAGCAGTACTTC	CASSRNDRRHEQYF
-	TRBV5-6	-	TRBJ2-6	TGTGCCAGCGGAAGACAGGAACTCTCTGGGGCCAACGTCCTGACTTTC	CASGRQELSGANVLTF